These 10 T cell receptor beta chains share one sample of origin, sequenced in a study of radiotherapy plus CTLA-4 blockade in lung cancer. Produced via immunoSEQ multiplex PCR; TCRdb's table is partial and in-frame only. The sample lists some 100,000 clones, 75% to 80% occurring once. Material: peripheral blood, obtained from a patient treated with radiotherapy plus ipilimumab. The receptors stem from a human donor with non-small cell lung cancer who had a partial response to radiotherapy plus ipilimumab.

This clone was seen a handful of times. The gene calls are TRBV5-6 and TRBJ2-7; 7 bases line up with TRBD1. CDR1 and CDR2 from the germline V gene are SGHDT and YYEEEE. The CDR3 has 16 amino acids. V lost 3 bases to trimming and J lost 4 bases; unmatched junction nucleotides: 13. The CDR3 here is CASSSFDRVEKYEQYV. The CDR3 coding sequence is TGTGCCAGCAGCTCCTTCGACAGGGTCGAGAAGTACGAGCAGTACGTC.

This chain links TRBV5-1 with TRBJ2-1; TRBD2 matches at 12 bases. This CDR3 is built from 16 residues. Losses at the gene ends were 0 bases for V and 7 bases for J; bases not matched to a gene: 5. Germline V gene lookup returns CDR1 SGHRS and CDR2 YFSETQ. Here the CDR3 DNA reads TGCGCCAGCAGCTTGGAACTAGCGGGAGGAACAAATGAGCAGTTCTTC. Residues: CASSLELAGGTNEQFF.

Of note for this clone: The sample carries other DNA sequences with the same CDR3. This chain joins TRBV18 and TRBJ1-3; D gene ambiguous. This CDR3 is built from 14 residues. The V gene lost 3 bases and the J gene lost 1 base, with 7 bases spanning the gap. Germline-derived CDR1 and CDR2 are KGHSH and LQKENI. In nucleotides, the CDR3 is TGTGCCAGCTCACCTGTTTCTTCTGGAAACACCATATATTTT. Translating gives CASSPVSSGNTIYF.

The J gene is TRBJ2-7, the V gene TRBV10-2; 14 nucleotides match TRBD2. CDR3 length equals 14 residues. Losses at the gene ends were 6 bases for V and 3 bases for J; bases not matched to a gene: 1. Looked up from germline, CDR1 is WSHSY and CDR2 is SAAADI. The CDR3 DNA is TGCGCCAGCAGGGGGACTAGCGGGAGCTACGAGCAGTACTTC. Its protein is CASRGTSGSYEQYF.

The chain recombines TRBV5-1 with TRBJ1-6, with a possible D match to TRBD1 (6 bases). This CDR3 is built from 15 residues. Germline CDR1 SGHRS, CDR2 YFSETQ. The V and J ends lost 1 base and 2 bases respectively, with 7 bases between them. This CDR3 reads CASSLRDTYNSPLHF. CDR3 nucleotides: TGCGCCAGCAGCTTGCGGGACACCTATAATTCACCCCTCCACTTT.

Only a few counts were recorded for this clone. The chain links TRBV28 to TRBJ1-1; unclear D gene. The length of the CDR3 is 10 residues. V was trimmed by 10 bases and J by 1 base, leaving 4 bases between them. CDR1 MDHEN and CDR2 SYDVKM come from the germline V gene. This CDR3 is CATGNTEAFF. As DNA, the CDR3 is TGTGCCACCGGGAACACTGAAGCTTTCTTT.

This clone was seen only a few times. The chain employs TRBV5-1 and TRBJ2-1, with 7 positions matching TRBD2. Germline V CDR1 and CDR2: SGHRS, YFSETQ. The CDR3 totals 14 residues. Trimming at V came to 1 base and at J to 8 bases, leaving 6 bases not matched to a gene. CDR3 in DNA: TGCGCCAGCAGCTTGAACGGCGGGAGCTATGAGCAGTTCTTC. Translating it yields CASSLNGGSYEQFF.

The rearrangement links TRBV5-1 to TRBJ2-1; TRBD2 matches 15 bases. The CDR3 sequence is 17 residues long. The ends lost 0 bases at V and 4 bases at J; junction bases unmatched: 2. Germline CDR1 is SGHRS and CDR2 is YFSETQ. CDR3 residues: CASSLGTSGRGYNEQFF. DNA for the CDR3: TGCGCCAGCAGCTTGGGGACTAGCGGGAGGGGGTACAATGAGCAGTTCTTC.

This clone was seen a handful of times. V gene TRBV18 combines with J gene TRBJ2-1, with 8 bases lining up with TRBD2. V lost 3 bases, J lost 0 bases, and 1 base stayed unmatched. Germline V gives CDR1 KGHSH, CDR2 LQKENI. This CDR3 is built from 15 residues. CDR3 sequence reads: CASSPGLVSYNEQFF. CDR3 nucleotide sequence: TGTGCCAGCTCACCGGGACTAGTCTCCTACAATGAGCAGTTCTTC. Full variable domain (outside the CDR3, taken from reference TRBV18 and TRBJ2-1): NAGVMQNPRHLVRRRGQEARLRCSPMKGHSHVYWYRQLPEEGLKFMVYLQKENIIDESGMPKERFSAEFPKEGPSILRIQQVVRGDSAAYFCASSPGLVSYNEQFFGPGTRLTVL.

The chain employs TRBV5-4 and TRBJ2-7; 8 nucleotides agree with TRBD2. Germline CDR1 reads SGHNT; CDR2 reads YYREEE (reference sequence). The CDR3 totals 14 residues. V lost 4 bases to trimming and J lost 4 bases; unmatched junction nucleotides: 7. The CDR3, as DNA: TGTGCCAGCAGCCCCGCCGGGAGGGATTACGAGCAGTACTTC. This gives the protein CASSPAGRDYEQYF. The full variable domain, in which reference TRBV5-4 and TRBJ2-7 provide the parts outside the CDR3, is ETGVTQSPTHLIKTRGQQVTLRCSSQSGHNTVSWYQQALGQGPQFIFQYYREEENGRGNFPPRFSGLQFPNYSSELNVNALELDDSALYLCASSPAGRDYEQYFGPGTRLTVT.